The 18 T cell receptor beta chains below all came from one sample that was sequenced in a study of cytomegalovirus exposure and HLA in healthy donors. The assay was immunoSEQ multiplex PCR, and TCRdb's table has in-frame clones only and misses some. The sample contains 100,000 to 150,000 clones, about 88% of which appear only once. The sequenced sample was PBMCs. The receptors come from a man aged 25 to 45 in good health and CMV-seronegative.

The chain employs TRBV5-1 and TRBJ1-4; the D gene is possibly TRBD1 (5 bases). V dropped 5 bases and J dropped 8 bases, with 19 bases sitting between them. Germline V lookup: CDR1 SGHRS, CDR2 YFSETQ. This CDR3 region has 15 residues. The CDR3 here is CASSKTTAGREKLFF. CDR3 coding DNA: TGCGCCAGCAGTAAAACGACAGCGGGCAGGGAAAAACTGTTTTTT.

The genes are TRBV5-1 and TRBJ1-4, with D possibly being TRBD1 (6 bases). CDR1 and CDR2 (germline): SGHRS, YFSETQ. Trimming removed 4 bases from V and 7 bases from J, with 14 bases in between. The CDR3 consists of 14 residues. CDR3 nucleotide sequence: TGCGCCAGCAGCCTGGACAGTCGGATTGAAAAACTGTTTTTT. It codes for CASSLDSRIEKLFF.

V and J are TRBV7-9 and TRBJ1-1; 9 positions agree with TRBD1. The V gene's germline CDR1 is SEHNR and CDR2 FQNEAQ (reference sequence). CDR3 length: 16 residues. The trim removed 1 base at V and 5 bases at J, leaving 8 bases unmatched. The CDR3 protein is CASSLEPGTGSTEAFF. For the CDR3, the DNA is TGTGCCAGCAGCTTAGAACCTGGGACAGGGAGTACTGAAGCTTTCTTT.

The DNA of the CDR3 is TGTGCCAGCGGAAATGGCGGGGGGAACACCGGGGAGCTGTTTTTT. This sequence encodes CASGNGGGNTGELFF. V gene TRBV7-2 combines with J gene TRBJ2-2; 7 nucleotides align to TRBD2. The CDR3 runs 15 residues. Germline V CDR1 and CDR2: SGHTA, FQGNSA. Trimming cost V 8 bases and J 1 base; bases outside gene matches: 7.

The chain links TRBV7-9 to TRBJ2-3; D remains ambiguous. Germline loops: CDR1 SEHNR, CDR2 FQNEAQ (reference sequence). This CDR3 is 13 amino acids long. V was trimmed by 5 bases and J by 0 bases, leaving 6 bases between them. CDR3 amino acids: CASSAQSTDTQYF. In nucleotides, the CDR3 is TGTGCCAGCAGCGCACAGAGCACAGATACGCAGTATTTT.

V usage is TRBV5-1 and J usage is TRBJ2-1; TRBD1 aligns across 8 bases. The CDR3 has 15 amino acids. Germline CDR1 SGHRS, CDR2 YFSETQ. With 4 bases clipped from V and 6 bases from J, the junction kept 9 bases outside the gene matches. CDR3 in amino acids: CASSTTGALVNEQFF. As DNA, the CDR3 is TGCGCCAGCAGCACGACAGGGGCGTTGGTCAATGAGCAGTTCTTC.

This clone was counted a single time. The J gene is TRBJ2-2, the V gene TRBV5-1, with TRBD2 matching 13 bases. This CDR3 is built from 17 residues. V shed 7 bases, J shed 0 bases, and the junction held 6 bases outside the gene matches. Per the germline V gene, CDR1 is SGHRS and CDR2 is YFSETQ. The DNA for the CDR3 is TGCGCCAGCCGCGGGACTAGCGGGATTACGAACACCGGGGAGCTGTTTTTT. Protein: CASRGTSGITNTGELFF. The whole variable domain, remainder taken from reference TRBV5-1 and TRBJ2-2, is KAGVTQTPRYLIKTRGQQVTLSCSPISGHRSVSWYQQTPGQGLQFLFEYFSETQRNKGNFPGRFSGRQFSNSRSEMNVSTLELGDSALYLCASRGTSGITNTGELFFGEGSRLTVL.

This clone was found a few times. The V and J genes are TRBV6-6 and TRBJ2-7, with D perhaps matching TRBD2 (6 bases). V shed 7 bases and J shed 6 bases, with 22 bases lying between them. Germline loops: CDR1 MNHNY, CDR2 SVGAGI (reference sequence). The CDR3 runs to 15 residues. The CDR3 is CASTSRERGGREQYF. CDR3 nucleotide sequence: TGTGCCAGCACCTCAAGGGAGAGGGGAGGACGCGAGCAGTACTTC.

The gene calls are TRBV5-1 and TRBJ2-1; 10 nucleotides line up with TRBD2. There are 16 residues in the CDR3. The trim removed 0 bases at V and 9 bases at J, leaving 9 bases unmatched. Germline V lookup: CDR1 SGHRS, CDR2 YFSETQ. Written as DNA, the CDR3 is TGCGCCAGCAGCTTGGAGGCAGCGGGAGGGCAGGGTGAGCAGTTCTTC. Its protein product is CASSLEAAGGQGEQFF.

This rearrangement joins TRBV7-9 to TRBJ1-1, with TRBD1 as a possible D gene (5 bases). The CDR3 is 15 residues long. Germline CDR1 and CDR2: SEHNR and FQNEAQ (reference sequence). V shed 5 bases and J shed 1 base, with 14 bases lying between them. The CDR3 DNA reads as TGTGCCAGCAGCCCACCTCGCCAGGGGAACACTGAAGCTTTCTTT. It codes for CASSPPRQGNTEAFF.

This clone was recorded only once. The chain couples TRBV27 to TRBJ1-6, with TRBD1 identical over 7 bases. The CDR3 is 18 amino acids. The J segment lost 5 bases and the V segment lost 5 bases, leaving 15 bases of the junction unmatched. From germline, CDR1 is MNHEY and CDR2 SMNVEV (reference sequence). The CDR3 here is CASSHRTGFLLDNSPLHF. CDR3 nucleotide sequence: TGTGCCAGCAGTCATCGGACAGGCTTCCTCCTCGATAATTCACCCCTCCACTTT.

The chain is built from TRBV11-2 and TRBJ2-7; D not resolved. V gave up 5 bases and J gave up 0 bases, with 11 bases separating them. There are 14 residues in the CDR3. Per the germline V gene, CDR1 is SGHAT and CDR2 is FQNNGV. CDR3 nucleotides: TGTGCCAGCAGCGGTAGAGCCAACTCCTACGAGCAGTACTTC. It yields the protein CASSGRANSYEQYF.

J is TRBJ2-6 and V is TRBV20-1; weak D call: TRBD2 (5 bases). The V end lost 5 bases, the J end lost 17 bases, and 16 bases lay between the germline ends. The CDR3 loop spans 11 amino acids. Germline lookup yields CDR1 DFQATT and CDR2 SNEGSKA (reference sequence). The chain's CDR3 is CSAQRAGEMTF. For the CDR3, the DNA is TGCAGTGCTCAAAGGGCCGGGGAGATGACTTTC.

The chain combines TRBV4-1 with TRBJ2-1; 8 nucleotides align to TRBD2. Germline V gene sequence: CDR1 MGHRA, CDR2 YSYEKL. This CDR3 has 15 residues. Trimming at V came to 1 base and at J to 3 bases, leaving 2 bases not matched to a gene. CDR3 sequence: CASSQGLASYNEQFF. As DNA, the CDR3 is TGCGCCAGCAGCCAAGGACTAGCGAGCTACAATGAGCAGTTCTTC.

The chain joins TRBV29-1 to TRBJ2-7, with 11 bases that match TRBD2. This CDR3 comprises 15 residues. The ends lost 3 bases at V and 4 bases at J; junction bases unmatched: 8. Germline-derived CDR1 and CDR2 are SQVTM and ANQGSEA. The CDR3 DNA reads TGCAGCGTTGAGGGCGGGACTAGCGGACCATACGAGCAGTACTTC. This codes for CSVEGGTSGPYEQYF.

The rearrangement joins TRBV12-5 to TRBJ2-5; 7 bases match TRBD1. V lost 4 bases, J lost 3 bases, and 11 bases stayed unmatched. Germline V gives CDR1 LGHNT, CDR2 FRNRAP. This CDR3 spans 16 amino acids. The CDR3 region has the DNA TGTGCTAGTGGTTCAAATTACGACAGGGCCGAAGAGACCCAGTACTTC. Translation: CASGSNYDRAEETQYF.

This rearrangement joins TRBV25-1 to TRBJ2-2; 7 bases match TRBD1. Trimming removed 1 base from V and 6 bases from J; junction bases left unmatched: 2. The CDR3 runs to 14 residues. CDR1 is MGHDK, CDR2 SYGVNS, per germline. In DNA, the CDR3 is TGTGCCAGCAGTGAATCAGGGGGTGCCGGGGAGCTGTTTTTT. Residues: CASSESGGAGELFF.

The chain has TRBV7-9 and TRBJ2-7, with 9 bases identical to TRBD1. The junction had 6 bases not matched to a gene; V was cut back by 5 bases and J by 4 bases. CDR1 and CDR2 from the germline V gene are SEHNR and FQNEAQ (reference sequence). CDR3 length equals 14 residues. The CDR3 sequence is CASSNRDREYEQYF. The CDR3 DNA reads as TGTGCCAGCAGCAACCGGGACAGGGAGTACGAGCAGTACTTC.